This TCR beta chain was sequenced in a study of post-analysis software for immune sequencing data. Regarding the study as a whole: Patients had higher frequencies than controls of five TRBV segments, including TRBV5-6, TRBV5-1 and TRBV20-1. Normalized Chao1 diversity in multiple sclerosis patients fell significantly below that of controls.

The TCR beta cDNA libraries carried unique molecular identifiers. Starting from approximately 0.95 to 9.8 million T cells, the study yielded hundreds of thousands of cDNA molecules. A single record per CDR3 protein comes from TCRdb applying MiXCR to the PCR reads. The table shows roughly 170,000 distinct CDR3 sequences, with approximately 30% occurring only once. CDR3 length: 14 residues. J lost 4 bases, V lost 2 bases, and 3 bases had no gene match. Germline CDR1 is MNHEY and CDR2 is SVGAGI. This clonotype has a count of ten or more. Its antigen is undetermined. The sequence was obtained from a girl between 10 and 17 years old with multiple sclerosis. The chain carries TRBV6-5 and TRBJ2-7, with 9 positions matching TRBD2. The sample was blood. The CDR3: CASSYGGRGYEQYF. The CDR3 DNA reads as TGTGCCAGCAGTTACGGCGGGAGGGGTTACGAGCAGTACTTC.